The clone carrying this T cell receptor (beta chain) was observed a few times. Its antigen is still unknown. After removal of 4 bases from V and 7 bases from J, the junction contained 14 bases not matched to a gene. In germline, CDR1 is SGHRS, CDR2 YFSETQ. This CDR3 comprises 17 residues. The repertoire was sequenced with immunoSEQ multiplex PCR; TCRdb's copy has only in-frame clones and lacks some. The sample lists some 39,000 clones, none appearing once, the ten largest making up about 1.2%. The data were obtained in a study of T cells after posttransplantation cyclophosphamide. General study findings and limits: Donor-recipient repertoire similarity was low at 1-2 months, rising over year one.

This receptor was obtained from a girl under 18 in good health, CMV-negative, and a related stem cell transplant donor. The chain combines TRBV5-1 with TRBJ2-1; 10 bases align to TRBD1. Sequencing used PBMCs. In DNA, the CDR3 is TGCGCCAGCAGCCTGATATTCCGGGACAGGGGAGTAAATGAGCAGTTCTTC. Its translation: CASSLIFRDRGVNEQFF.